This T cell receptor (beta chain) was recorded in a study of blood T cell repertoires in COVID-19 (dated by TCRdb to the early 2020s). General notes on the study: Collaborator samples came from the United States, Italy and Spain and covered acute and convalescent phases of COVID-19. The material from the prospective study consisted of cDNA or gDNA derived from T cells, B-cell-depleted T cells, or PBMCs. Subjects who had been exposed to COVID-19, were actively infected with it, or had recovered from it provided the deeply sampled blood TCRbeta repertoires that made up the dataset. A freely available public database, intended as a resource for researchers studying the immune response to SARS-CoV-2, is where the repertoires were released. The samples were drawn from the first 160 participants of the ongoing ImmuneRACE study and from over 950 subjects provided by 6 global collaborators. Sample metadata almost always included a de-identified subject ID, COVID-19 status, age in years and sex. Where HLA class I and class II types were available, the types were taken from metadata supplied by the sample provider, not from assay-based typing. What the research found in general, with its limitations: The amount of clinical and demographic metadata varied by source and participant and was provided uncurated.

TCRbeta CDR3 regions were amplified from genomic DNA by means of the immunoSEQ Assay, a bias-controlled multiplex PCR. The source study handled its data this way. The number of nucleated cells in each sample was estimated by amplification of reference gene primers within the assay. To quantify the absolute abundance of each unique TCRbeta CDR3 rearrangement, sequence reads were collapsed and filtered. For each sample, productive Simpson clonality was calculated by taking the square root of Simpson's diversity index across productive rearrangements. Entries here come from immuneACCESS through TCRdb and include only in-frame sequences with V and J called. Some clones fail to appear in such tables; in the studies checked, an unresolved V gene covers under half of the shortfall, and the cause of the remainder is unknown. The DNA was the basis for D and trimming; V, J and clone size are from that table. The sample includes some 260,000 clones, with roughly 77% observed a single time. Of the sample, about 3.5% falls within the top ten clones.

Collaborating institutions collected whole blood in K2EDTA tubes following their own protocols. For TCRbeta analysis, collaborators shipped samples as frozen whole blood, isolated PBMCs, or DNA extracted from either of those sample types. Note on this clone: Its antigen remains undetermined. The input lacks base qualities; no much larger clone sits a single base away.

Sequencing was carried out using peripheral blood. The receptor was derived from a woman aged 80 or older with acute or convalescent COVID-19.

The DNA sequence is as follows: TGTGCCAGCAGTGAAGGACAGCAGATCACAGATACGCAGTATTTT. This yields the protein CASSEGQQITDTQYF. The rearranged segments are TRBV2 and TRBJ2-3, with TRBD1 tentatively as D gene (5 bases match). The CDR3 spans 15 residues, from the cysteine through the phenylalanine. Just the 45-base CDR3 DNA is kept, in frame starting at base 1. V is reduced by 1 base and J by 2 bases, leaving a spacing of 10 bases between them. Looking up the germline V gene yields CDR1 SNHLY and CDR2 FYNNEI.